This TCR beta chain was observed in a study of cytomegalovirus exposure and HLA in healthy donors. Broader study findings: For most TCR beta V segments, an earlier analysis put the productive rate at about 90% or about 30% of the time. There were about 160 TCR beta chains listed as cytomegalovirus-associated.

CDR3 length: 17 amino acids. PCR used 60 Vbeta primers and 13 Jbeta primers. Libraries were prepared by immunoSEQ multiplex PCR; TCRdb keeps only in-frame clonotypes and omits some of them. The table records approximately 180,000 clones, over 70% of them present only once. Points on this clone: The target antigen is unknown.

The specimen was PBMCs. The receptor comes from a woman in her twenties or thirties in good health and CMV-seronegative. The chain links TRBV1 to TRBJ2-7; the D call in the table, TRBD2, was not verified against the DNA. TRBV1 is described as a pseudogene. The CDR3: CTSSQELGGRPSYEQYF. The CDR3 nucleotides are TGCACCAGCAGCCAAGAGCTGGGCGGGCGCCCTTCCTACGAGCAGTACTTC.